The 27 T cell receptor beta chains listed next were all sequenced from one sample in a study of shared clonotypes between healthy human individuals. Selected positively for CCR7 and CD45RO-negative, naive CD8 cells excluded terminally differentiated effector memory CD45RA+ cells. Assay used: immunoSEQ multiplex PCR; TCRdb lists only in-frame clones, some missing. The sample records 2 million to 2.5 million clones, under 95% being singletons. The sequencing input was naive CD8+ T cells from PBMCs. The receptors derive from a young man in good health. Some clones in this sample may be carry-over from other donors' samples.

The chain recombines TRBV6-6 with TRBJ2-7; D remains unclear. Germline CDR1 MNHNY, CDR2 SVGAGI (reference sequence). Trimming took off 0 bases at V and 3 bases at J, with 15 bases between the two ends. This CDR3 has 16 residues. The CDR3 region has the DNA TGTGCCAGCAGTTACTCGACCAGCGTAAGTCACTACGAGCAGTACTTC. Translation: CASSYSTSVSHYEQYF.

The chain's CDR3 is CASSATVGTQYF. The CDR3 DNA reads as TGTGCCAGCAGCGCTACGGTGGGGACCCAGTACTTC. The rearrangement links TRBV9 to TRBJ2-5, with unresolved D. The CDR3 is 12 residues long. Per germline, CDR1 SGDLS and CDR2 YYNGEE. The ends were cut back, 3 bases at V and 7 bases at J, with 10 bases in the middle.

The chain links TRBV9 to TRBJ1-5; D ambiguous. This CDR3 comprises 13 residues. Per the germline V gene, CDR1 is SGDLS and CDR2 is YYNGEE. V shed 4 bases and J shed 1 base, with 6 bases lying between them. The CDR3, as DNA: TGTGCCAGCAGCCCGAACAGCAATCAGCCCCAGCATTTT. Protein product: CASSPNSNQPQHF.

This chain's CDR3 is CASSLYMGDEQYF. The CDR3, as DNA: TGTGCCAGCAGTTTATATATGGGGGACGAGCAGTACTTC. The V and J genes are TRBV27 and TRBJ2-7; tentatively, D is TRBD1 or TRBD2 (5 bases each). The CDR3 length is 13 residues. Trimming took off 1 base at V and 5 bases at J, with 9 bases between the two ends. The germline V gene encodes CDR1 MNHEY and CDR2 SMNVEV (reference sequence).

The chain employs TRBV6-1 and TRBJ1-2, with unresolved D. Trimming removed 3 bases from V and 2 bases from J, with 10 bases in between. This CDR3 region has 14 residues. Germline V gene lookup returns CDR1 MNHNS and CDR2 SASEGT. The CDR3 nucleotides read TGTGCCAGCAGTGAGCGGGGATTAAACTATGGCTACACCTTC. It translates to CASSERGLNYGYTF.

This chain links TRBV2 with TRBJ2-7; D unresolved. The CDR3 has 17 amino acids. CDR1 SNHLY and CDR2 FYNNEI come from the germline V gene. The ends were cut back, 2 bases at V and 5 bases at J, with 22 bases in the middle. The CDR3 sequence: CASSETSRVRLYHEQYF. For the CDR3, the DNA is TGTGCCAGCAGTGAAACCTCCCGGGTTAGGCTTTACCACGAGCAGTACTTC.

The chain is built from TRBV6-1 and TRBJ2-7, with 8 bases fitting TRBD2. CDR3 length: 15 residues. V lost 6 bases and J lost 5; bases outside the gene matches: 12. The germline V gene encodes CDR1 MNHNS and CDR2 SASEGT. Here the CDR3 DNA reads TGTGCCAGCAGGACCGAAGCGGGAGCTGGCCACGAGCAGTACTTC. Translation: CASRTEAGAGHEQYF.

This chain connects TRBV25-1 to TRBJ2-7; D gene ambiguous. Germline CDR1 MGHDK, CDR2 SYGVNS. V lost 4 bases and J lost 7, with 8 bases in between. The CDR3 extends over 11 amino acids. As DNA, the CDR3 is TGTGCCAGCAGTGTTTCGAGGGAGCAGTACTTC. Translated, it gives CASSVSREQYF.

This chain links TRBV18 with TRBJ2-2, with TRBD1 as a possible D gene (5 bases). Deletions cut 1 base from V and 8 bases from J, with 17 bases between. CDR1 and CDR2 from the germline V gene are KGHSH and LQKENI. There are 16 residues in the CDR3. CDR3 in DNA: TGTGCCAGCTCACCACTTCAGGGTGAAGTACATGGGGAGCTGTTTTTT. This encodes CASSPLQGEVHGELFF.

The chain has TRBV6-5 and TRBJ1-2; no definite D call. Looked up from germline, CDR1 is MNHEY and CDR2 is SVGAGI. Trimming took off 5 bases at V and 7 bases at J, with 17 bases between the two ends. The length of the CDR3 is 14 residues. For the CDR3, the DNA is TGTGCCAGCAGTCCGCATTCAGAGGCTAGTGGCTACACCTTC. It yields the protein CASSPHSEASGYTF.

DNA of the CDR3: TGTGCGACACTGGGGGGAGCTGGAAACACCATATATTTT. Translating gives CATLGGAGNTIYF. The V and J genes are TRBV30 and TRBJ1-3, with D possibly TRBD1 on 5 matching bases. The CDR3 is 13 residues long. CDR1 GTSNPN and CDR2 SVGIG come from the germline V gene (reference sequence).

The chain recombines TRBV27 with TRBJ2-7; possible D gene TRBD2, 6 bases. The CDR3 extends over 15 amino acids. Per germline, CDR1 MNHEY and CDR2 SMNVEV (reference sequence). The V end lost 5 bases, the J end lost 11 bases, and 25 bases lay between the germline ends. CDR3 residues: CASSPLLKNSGGEYF. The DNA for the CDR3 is TGTGCCAGCAGTCCCCTGCTTAAAAATAGCGGAGGGGAGTACTTC.

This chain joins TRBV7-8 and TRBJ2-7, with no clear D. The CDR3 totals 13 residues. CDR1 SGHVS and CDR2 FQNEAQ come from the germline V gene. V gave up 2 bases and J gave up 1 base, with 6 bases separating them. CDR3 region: CASSLMTSYEQYF. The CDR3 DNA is TGTGCCAGCAGCTTAATGACGTCCTACGAGCAGTACTTC.

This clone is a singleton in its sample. The CDR3: CASPERFRTVNTQYF. The CDR3 bases are TGTGCCAGCCCCGAAAGATTCAGGACGGTTAATACGCAGTATTTT. The chain uses TRBV21-1 and TRBJ2-3. TRBV21-1 is listed as a pseudogene. This CDR3 has 15 residues.

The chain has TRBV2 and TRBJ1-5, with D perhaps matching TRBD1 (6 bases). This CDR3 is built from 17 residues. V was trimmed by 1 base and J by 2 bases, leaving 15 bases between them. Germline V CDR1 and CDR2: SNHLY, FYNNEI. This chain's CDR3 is CASSEVRGERGNQPQHF. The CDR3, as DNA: TGTGCCAGCAGTGAAGTGAGGGGGGAAAGGGGCAATCAGCCCCAGCATTTT. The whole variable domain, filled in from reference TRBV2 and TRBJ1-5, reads EPEVTQTPSHQVTQMGQEVILRCVPISNHLYFYWYRQILGQKVEFLVSFYNNEISEKSEIFDDQFSVERPDGSNFTLKIRSTKLEDSAMYFCASSEVRGERGNQPQHFGDGTRLSIL.

This CDR3 is CASSRDTSTGELFF. CDR3 bases: TGTGCCAGCAGTCGGGACACTAGCACCGGGGAGCTGTTTTTT. This chain links TRBV6-5 with TRBJ2-2, with a weak D call TRBD1 (6 bases). Germline CDR1 is MNHEY and CDR2 is SVGAGI. V gave up 5 bases and J gave up 4 bases, with 11 bases separating them. The CDR3 runs to 14 residues.

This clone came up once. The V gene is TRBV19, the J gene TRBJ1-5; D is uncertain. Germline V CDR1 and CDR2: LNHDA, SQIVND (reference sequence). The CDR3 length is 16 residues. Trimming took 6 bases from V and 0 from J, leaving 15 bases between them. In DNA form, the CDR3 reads TGTGCCAGTAGCACGGAGGGAACTCTTAGCAATCAGCCCCAGCATTTT. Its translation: CASSTEGTLSNQPQHF. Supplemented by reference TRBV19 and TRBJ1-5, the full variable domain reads DGGITQSPKYLFRKEGQNVTLSCEQNLNHDAMYWYRQDPGQGLRLIYYSQIVNDFQKGDIAEGYSVSREKKESFPLTVTSAQKNPTAFYLCASSTEGTLSNQPQHFGDGTRLSIL.

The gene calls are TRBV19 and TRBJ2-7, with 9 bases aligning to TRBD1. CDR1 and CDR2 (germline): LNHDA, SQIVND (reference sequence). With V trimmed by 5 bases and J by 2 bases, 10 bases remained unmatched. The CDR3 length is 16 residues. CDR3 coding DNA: TGTGCCAGTAGTTATTCAGGGGACAGGGCTACCTACGAGCAGTACTTC. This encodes CASSYSGDRATYEQYF.

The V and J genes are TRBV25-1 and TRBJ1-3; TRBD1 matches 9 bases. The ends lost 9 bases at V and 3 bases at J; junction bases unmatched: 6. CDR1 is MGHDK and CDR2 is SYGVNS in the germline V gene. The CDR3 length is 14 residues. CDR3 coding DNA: TGTGCCAGTAGGGACAGGGTTAGTGGAAACACCATATATTTT. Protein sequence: CASRDRVSGNTIYF.

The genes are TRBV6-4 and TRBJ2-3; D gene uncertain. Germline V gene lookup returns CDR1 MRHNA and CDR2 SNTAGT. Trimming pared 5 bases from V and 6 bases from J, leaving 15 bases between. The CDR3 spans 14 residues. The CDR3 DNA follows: TGTGCCAGCAGTTCGATCCCATCTCGGGATACGCAGTATTTT. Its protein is CASSSIPSRDTQYF.

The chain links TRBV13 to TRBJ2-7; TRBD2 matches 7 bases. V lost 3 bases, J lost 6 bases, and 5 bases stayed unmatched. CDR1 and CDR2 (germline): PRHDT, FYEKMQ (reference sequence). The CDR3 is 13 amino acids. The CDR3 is CASSFRLAGEQYF. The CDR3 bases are TGTGCCAGCAGCTTTCGACTAGCAGGCGAGCAGTACTTC.

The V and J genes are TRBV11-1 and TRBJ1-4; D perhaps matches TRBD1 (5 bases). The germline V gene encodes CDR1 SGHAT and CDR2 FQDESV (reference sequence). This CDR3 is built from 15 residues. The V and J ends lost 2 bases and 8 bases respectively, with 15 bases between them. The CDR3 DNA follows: TGTGCCAGCAGCTTAACCCACGGAGGGGAGGAAAAACTGTTTTTT. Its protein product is CASSLTHGGEEKLFF.

In nucleotides, the CDR3 is TGTGCCAGCAGTTTATCTCTAGCGGGGGGGGACCGCACAGATACGCAGTATTTT. Translated, it gives CASSLSLAGGDRTDTQYF. This chain links TRBV28 with TRBJ2-3; 12 bases map to TRBD2. Germline values: CDR1 MDHEN, CDR2 SYDVKM. This CDR3 contains 18 residues. V shed 1 base, J shed 1 base, and the junction held 6 bases outside the gene matches.

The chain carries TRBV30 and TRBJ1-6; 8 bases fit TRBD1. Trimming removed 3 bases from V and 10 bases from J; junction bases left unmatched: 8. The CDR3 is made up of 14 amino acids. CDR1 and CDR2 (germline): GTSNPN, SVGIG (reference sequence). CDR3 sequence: CAWSLQGARSPLHF. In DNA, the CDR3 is TGTGCCTGGAGCCTTCAGGGGGCAAGGTCACCCCTCCACTTT.

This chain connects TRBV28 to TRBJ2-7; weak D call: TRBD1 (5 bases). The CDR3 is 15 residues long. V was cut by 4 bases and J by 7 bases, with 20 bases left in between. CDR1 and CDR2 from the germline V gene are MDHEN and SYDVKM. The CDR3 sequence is CASSSPGKRPWEQYF. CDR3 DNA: TGTGCCAGCAGTTCCCCAGGGAAGCGCCCTTGGGAGCAGTACTTC.

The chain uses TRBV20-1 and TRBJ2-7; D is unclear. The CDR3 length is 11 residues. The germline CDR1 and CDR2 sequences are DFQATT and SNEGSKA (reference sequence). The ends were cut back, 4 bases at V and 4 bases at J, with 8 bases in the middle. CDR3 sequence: CSAKRSYEQYF. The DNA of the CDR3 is TGCAGTGCTAAACGGAGTTACGAGCAGTACTTC.

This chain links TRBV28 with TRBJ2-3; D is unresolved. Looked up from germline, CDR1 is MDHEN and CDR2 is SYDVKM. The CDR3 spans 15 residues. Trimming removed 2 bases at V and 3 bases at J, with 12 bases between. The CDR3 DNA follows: TGTGCCAGCAGTTTAGGTGTTGTTTCTACAGATACGCAGTATTTT. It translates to CASSLGVVSTDTQYF.